Following are 25 T cell receptor beta chains from one sample sequenced in a study of blood T cell repertoires in COVID-19. Clones were sequenced by immunoSEQ multiplex PCR, and TCRdb holds only the in-frame ones, with some missing. This table has under 150,000 clones, 88% appearing once. Specimen: peripheral blood. The receptors here all came from a man aged 50 to 59 with active or convalescent COVID-19.

The genes are TRBV18 and TRBJ1-5; 7 bases are shared with TRBD1. The CDR3 runs to 14 residues. Per germline, CDR1 KGHSH and CDR2 LQKENI. V gave up 3 bases and J gave up 4 bases; unmatched junction bases: 3. Here the CDR3 reads CASSPEDRNQPQHF. The CDR3 region has the DNA TGTGCCAGCTCACCTGAGGACAGGAATCAGCCCCAGCATTTT.

This clone was counted a single time. DNA of the CDR3: TGTGCCAGCAGGGGACAGGGGGCGGTATCTGAAGCTTTCTTT. This encodes CASRGQGAVSEAFF. This chain uses TRBV3-1 (or the pseudogene TRBV3-2) with TRBJ1-1; TRBD1 matches at 12 bases. V shed 6 bases and J 6 bases; nucleotides not matched to a gene: 5. CDR1 and CDR2 (germline): LGHDT, YNNKEL (reference sequence). This CDR3 comprises 14 residues.

This chain joins TRBV4-1 and TRBJ2-7; tentative D call: TRBD1 (5 bases). The CDR3 totals 12 residues. Germline CDR1 MGHRA, CDR2 YSYEKL. The V gene lost 4 bases and the J gene lost 2 bases, with 6 bases spanning the gap. The chain's CDR3 is CASSRGPYEQYF. Here the CDR3 DNA reads TGCGCCAGCAGCCGGGGCCCCTACGAGCAGTACTTC.

The table lists this clone with many counts. The rearrangement joins TRBV6-1 to TRBJ1-2; unclear D gene. The CDR3 spans 13 residues. Germline V gene data show CDR1 as MNHNS and CDR2 as SASEGT. Trimming stripped 3 bases from V and 4 bases from J, with 9 bases between. The CDR3 loop is CASSESVGYGYTF. CDR3 DNA: TGTGCCAGCAGTGAGAGTGTCGGCTATGGCTACACCTTC.

The J gene is TRBJ2-3, the V gene TRBV21-1; the table's D call of TRBD2 was not tested on the DNA. TRBV21-1 is termed a pseudogene. CDR3 length: 15 amino acids. The CDR3 sequence: CASSKVIRCTDTQYF. The CDR3 DNA follows: TGTGCCAGCAGCAAAGTTATACGGTGCACAGATACGCAGTATTTT.

Written as DNA, the CDR3 is TGTGCCAGCAGTTTATCCTCAGTAAGCAATCAGCCCCAGCATTTT. It codes for CASSLSSVSNQPQHF. The chain has TRBV28 and TRBJ1-5; no clear D. Germline CDR1 is MDHEN and CDR2 is SYDVKM. Trimming cost V 1 base and J 1 base, with 8 bases left between them. The CDR3 contains 15 residues. Variable domain in full (rest from reference TRBV28 and TRBJ1-5): DVKVTQSSRYLVKRTGEKVFLECVQDMDHENMFWYRQDPGLGLRLIYFSYDVKMKEKGDIPEGYSVSREKKERFSLILESASTNQTSMYLCASSLSSVSNQPQHFGDGTRLSIL.

V and J are TRBV6-5 and TRBJ1-2; D uncertain. The V gene's germline CDR1 is MNHEY and CDR2 SVGAGI. Between the trimmed V and J ends, which lost 7 bases and 3 bases, there was a span of 9 bases. This CDR3 region has 12 residues. The CDR3 DNA reads as TGTGCCAGCAAAGGCAGCGACTATGGCTACACCTTC. It is translated as CASKGSDYGYTF.

The chain combines TRBV10-2 with TRBJ2-7, with TRBD2 matching over 12 bases. Per germline, CDR1 WSHSY and CDR2 SAAADI. V was clipped by 8 bases and J by 0 bases; unmatched bases: 11. The CDR3 totals 17 residues. The CDR3 loop reads CASDPGLAGASSYEQYF. CDR3 nucleotide sequence: TGCGCCAGCGACCCGGGACTAGCGGGCGCGAGCTCCTACGAGCAGTACTTC.

The V gene is TRBV5-6, the J gene TRBJ2-5; unclear D gene. V was cut by 2 bases and J by 0 bases, with 5 bases left in between. Germline V gene data show CDR1 as SGHDT and CDR2 as YYEEEE. The CDR3 loop spans 13 amino acids. The CDR3 is CASSFGYQETQYF. CDR3 sequence (DNA): TGTGCCAGCAGCTTCGGGTACCAAGAGACCCAGTACTTC.

The J gene is TRBJ1-5, the V gene TRBV6-1; D gene uncertain. Looked up from germline, CDR1 is MNHNS and CDR2 is SASEGT. This CDR3 has 15 residues. V was shortened by 1 base and J by 4 bases, with 11 bases between the two germline ends. CDR3: CASSEGGSGNQPQHF. The CDR3 nucleotides are TGTGCCAGCAGTGAAGGGGGTTCGGGGAATCAGCCCCAGCATTTT.

The CDR3 here is CASSLAGGVGGELFF. The CDR3 DNA reads TGTGCCAGCAGCTTAGCAGGGGGCGTTGGCGGGGAGCTGTTTTTT. This chain joins TRBV7-9 and TRBJ2-2; 7 nucleotides match TRBD1. Germline V gives CDR1 SEHNR, CDR2 FQNEAQ (reference sequence). This CDR3 is 15 amino acids long. V lost 0 bases, J lost 7 bases, and 5 bases stayed unmatched.

The chain recombines TRBV24-1 with TRBJ1-2; D is ambiguous. CDR1 and CDR2 (germline): KGHDR, SFDVKD. The V gene lost 3 bases and the J gene lost 4 bases, with 11 bases spanning the gap. CDR3 length: 14 amino acids. The CDR3 DNA follows: TGTGCCACCAGTGATCACCGGGATGTCTATGGCTACACCTTC. The encoded protein is CATSDHRDVYGYTF.

As to this clone: The same CDR3 can be traced to other DNA sequences in this sample. CDR3 DNA sequence: TGCGCCAGCAGCTTGGAATTAGCGGGAGGTGGAGAGCAGTTCTTC. Translation: CASSLELAGGGEQFF. The J gene is TRBJ2-1, the V gene TRBV5-1; 10 nucleotides line up with TRBD2. Trimming took 0 bases from V and 10 from J; bases not matched to a gene: 7. CDR3 length equals 15 residues. Germline V lookup: CDR1 SGHRS, CDR2 YFSETQ.

The V and J genes are TRBV28 and TRBJ1-2; 10 bases line up with TRBD1. The CDR3 is 13 residues long. CDR1 and CDR2 (germline): MDHEN, SYDVKM. Losses at the gene ends were 7 bases for V and 4 bases for J; bases not matched to a gene: 3. This chain's CDR3 is CASTDRGLYGYTF. In nucleotides, the CDR3 is TGTGCCAGCACAGACAGGGGGCTCTATGGCTACACCTTC.

CDR3 nucleotide sequence: TGTGCCAGCAGCCAGGGGTTGAACACTGAAGCTTTCTTT. It is translated as CASSQGLNTEAFF. The chain couples TRBV12-3 or TRBV12-4 to TRBJ1-1; weak D call: TRBD1 (6 bases). The V end lost 6 bases, the J end lost 0 bases, and 8 bases lay between the germline ends. The CDR3 is 13 residues long.

The chain carries TRBV12-3 or TRBV12-4 and TRBJ2-5; 9 bases are a match to TRBD2. This CDR3 comprises 13 residues. The ends lost 5 bases at V and 5 bases at J; junction bases unmatched: 3. CDR3 in DNA: TGTGCCAGCAGTGGGACTAGCTTGGAGACCCAGTACTTC. This encodes CASSGTSLETQYF.

Here the CDR3 reads CASSSGRGPQETQYF. The DNA of the CDR3 is TGTGCCAGCAGCTCGGGGAGGGGACCCCAAGAGACCCAGTACTTC. The gene calls are TRBV7-3 and TRBJ2-5; 7 positions match TRBD2. The V segment lost 4 bases and the J segment 1 base; nucleotides outside the gene matches: 6. The CDR3 is made up of 15 amino acids. The germline V gene has CDR1 SGHTA and CDR2 FQGTGA. The full variable domain, its missing parts supplied by reference TRBV7-3 and TRBJ2-5, is GAGVSQTPSNKVTEKGKYVELRCDPISGHTALYWYRQSLGQGPEFLIYFQGTGAADDSGLPNDRFFAVRPEGSVSTLKIQRTERGDSAVYLCASSSGRGPQETQYFGPGTRLLVL.

The rearrangement links TRBV24-1 to TRBJ2-1; 12 bases are shared with TRBD2. The germline V gene encodes CDR1 KGHDR and CDR2 SFDVKD. There are 17 residues in the CDR3. Losses at the gene ends were 3 bases for V and 4 bases for J; bases not matched to a gene: 6. The CDR3 spells CATSDRTLAGGYNEQFF. CDR3 sequence (DNA): TGTGCCACCAGTGATCGTACCCTAGCGGGAGGGTACAATGAGCAGTTCTTC.

This chain connects TRBV24-1 to TRBJ2-5, with TRBD1 as a possible D gene (6 bases). V lost 5 bases and J 5 bases, leaving 20 bases between the germline ends. Germline V gene lookup returns CDR1 KGHDR and CDR2 SFDVKD. The CDR3 totals 16 residues. The CDR3 coding sequence is TGTGCCACCAGTGCCCCGGACAGCCAGGGATGGGAGACCCAGTACTTC. Its protein product is CATSAPDSQGWETQYF.

This chain joins TRBV4-1 and TRBJ2-2; 9 bases align to TRBD1. The CDR3 consists of 15 residues. Germline trimming cut 5 bases from V and 6 bases from J; bases unmatched to any gene: 7. Germline assignment: CDR1 MGHRA and CDR2 YSYEKL. The CDR3 bases are TGCGCCAGCAGCAGTCGGACAGGGGAACCCGGGGAGCTGTTTTTT. Translation gives CASSSRTGEPGELFF.

This chain joins TRBV25-1 and TRBJ1-6; D possibly corresponds to TRBD1 (5 bases). CDR3 length: 13 amino acids. Germline CDR1 reads MGHDK; CDR2 reads SYGVNS. V lost 1 base, J lost 9 bases, and 7 bases lay in between. The CDR3 region is CASSESDSSPLHF. CDR3 DNA: TGTGCCAGCAGTGAATCCGACAGTTCACCCCTCCACTTT.

This rearrangement joins TRBV2 to TRBJ2-1, with no clear D. The V gene lost 6 bases and the J gene lost 8 bases, with 8 bases spanning the gap. CDR1 SNHLY and CDR2 FYNNEI come from the germline V gene. The CDR3 runs to 11 residues. CDR3 region: CASRTSDEQFF. The CDR3 coding sequence is TGTGCCAGCAGGACTTCAGATGAGCAGTTCTTC. Together with reference TRBV2 and TRBJ2-1, the CDR3 gives the full variable domain: EPEVTQTPSHQVTQMGQEVILRCVPISNHLYFYWYRQILGQKVEFLVSFYNNEISEKSEIFDDQFSVERPDGSNFTLKIRSTKLEDSAMYFCASRTSDEQFFGPGTRLTVL.

The chain is built from TRBV14 and TRBJ2-6, with TRBD1 matching over 8 bases. V lost 4 bases and J lost 3; bases outside the gene matches: 5. The CDR3 extends over 16 amino acids. CDR1 SGHDN and CDR2 FVKESK come from the germline V gene. CDR3 residues: CASSPRTGIGANVLTF. In DNA form, the CDR3 reads TGTGCCAGCAGCCCGCGGACAGGGATTGGGGCCAACGTCCTGACTTTC.

The rearrangement links TRBV6-5 to TRBJ1-5; TRBD1 matches 7 bases. The CDR3 spans 14 residues. Germline CDR1 and CDR2: MNHEY and SVGAGI. Trimming removed 6 bases from V and 6 bases from J; junction bases left unmatched: 8. The CDR3 reads CASSPRQGGQPQHF. The CDR3, as DNA: TGTGCCAGCAGCCCCAGACAGGGCGGTCAGCCCCAGCATTTT.

This chain connects TRBV19 to TRBJ1-1, with 11 bases lining up with TRBD1. Germline CDR1 and CDR2: LNHDA and SQIVND (reference sequence). CDR3 length: 15 residues. V was clipped by 5 bases and J by 4 bases; unmatched bases: 6. The CDR3, as DNA: TGTGCCAGTAGTGCAACCGGGACAGGGGGCACTGAAGCTTTCTTT. This sequence encodes CASSATGTGGTEAFF.